Listed here are 25 T cell receptor beta chains from one sample, sequenced in a study of human T cells and chemical hapten exposure. TCRdb re-derived calls from the RACE reads in MiXCR, one entry per CDR3 protein. The table has about 380,000 distinct CDR3 sequences, 4.8% seen once. The time point is: patch test 1, 2 weeks after DPC sensitization. Treatment defined: therapeutic diphenylcyclopropenone sensitization with weekly scalp DPC. Specimen: whole blood, collected in connection with sensitization to the hapten diphenylcyclopropenone (DPC). The receptors shown here come from a woman aged 45-60 years with alopecia areata. Some clones in this sample may be carry-over from other donors' samples.

This clonotype was observed at least ten times. The chain carries TRBV27 and TRBJ2-1; TRBD1 matches at 7 bases. The trim removed 5 bases at V and 4 bases at J, leaving 8 bases unmatched. The CDR3 has 15 amino acids. Germline V CDR1 and CDR2: MNHEY, SMNVEV (reference sequence). The CDR3 sequence: CASSRRGQLYNEQFF. Here the CDR3 DNA reads TGTGCCAGCAGTCGCCGGGGACAGTTGTACAATGAGCAGTTCTTC.

Many counts were recorded for this clonotype. The gene calls are TRBV20-1 and TRBJ1-1, with unresolved D. The V and J ends lost 4 bases and 0 bases respectively, with 12 bases between them. Germline V gene data show CDR1 as DFQATT and CDR2 as SNEGSKA (reference sequence). This CDR3 region has 14 residues. This chain's CDR3 is CSATRTPMNTEAFF. The DNA for the CDR3 is TGCAGTGCTACTAGGACCCCGATGAACACTGAAGCTTTCTTT.

V and J are TRBV6-5 and TRBJ2-5, with no clear D. V shed 0 bases and J shed 1 base, with 6 bases lying between them. Germline V gives CDR1 MNHEY, CDR2 SVGAGI. CDR3 size: 14 residues. CDR3 sequence: CASSYSMRQETQYF. The CDR3 DNA follows: TGTGCCAGCAGTTACTCGATGCGCCAAGAGACCCAGTACTTC.

The gene calls are TRBV29-1 and TRBJ2-3, with D perhaps TRBD1 (5 bases). This CDR3 spans 13 amino acids. V was trimmed by 3 bases and J by 2 bases, leaving 9 bases between them. Germline CDR1 reads SQVTM; CDR2 reads ANQGSEA. CDR3 amino acids: CSVDSGNTDTQYF. CDR3 nucleotides: TGCAGCGTTGATTCAGGGAACACAGATACGCAGTATTTT.

This clonotype was seen only a few times. In nucleotides, the CDR3 is TGTGCCAGCAGTTACTCGAACAGGGAGTATTTT. Its protein product is CASSYSNREYF. The V gene is TRBV6-5, the J gene TRBJ2-3; possibly TRBD1 for D (6 bases). V dropped 0 bases and J dropped 13 bases, with 8 bases sitting between them. This CDR3 is built from 11 residues. From germline, CDR1 is MNHEY and CDR2 SVGAGI.

This clonotype was counted many times. The V gene is TRBV11-3, the J gene TRBJ2-1, with 11 positions matching TRBD2. Germline assignment: CDR1 SGHNT and CDR2 YENEEA. V was clipped by 6 bases and J by 10 bases; unmatched bases: 17. The CDR3 runs to 17 residues. The CDR3 bases are TGTGCCAGCAGTGGTTATGGGCGACTAGCGGGATCTCCGGAGCAGTTCTTC. It codes for CASSGYGRLAGSPEQFF.

This clonotype has a handful of counts. The chain links TRBV7-9 to TRBJ2-1; no clear D. CDR1 and CDR2 (germline): SEHNR, FQNEAQ (reference sequence). V was shortened by 0 bases and J by 6 bases, with 6 bases between the two germline ends. The CDR3 is 13 amino acids. In DNA form, the CDR3 reads TGTGCCAGCAGCTTAGCGCTGACCAATGAGCAGTTCTTC. Its translation: CASSLALTNEQFF.

This clonotype was seen a handful of times. The chain combines TRBV20-1 with TRBJ2-3, with 10 nucleotides matching TRBD2. The CDR3 length is 14 residues. Germline CDR1 and CDR2: DFQATT and SNEGSKA (reference sequence). V was pared by 6 bases and J by 2 bases, with 5 bases of the junction left unmatched. This chain's CDR3 is CSATTSGATDTQYF. CDR3 in DNA: TGCAGTGCCACAACTAGCGGGGCCACAGATACGCAGTATTTT.

This clonotype was counted a few times. The rearrangement uses TRBV12-3 or TRBV12-4 and TRBJ1-5; perhaps TRBD1 as D (6 bases). The CDR3 is 13 amino acids. V dropped 3 bases and J dropped 7 bases, with 10 bases sitting between them. CDR3: CASSFGQRQPQHF. The DNA of the CDR3 is TGTGCCAGCAGTTTTGGACAGCGACAGCCCCAGCATTTT.

This sequence joins TRBV6-2 or TRBV6-3 and TRBJ2-5; D not certain. V dropped 2 bases and J dropped 6 bases, with 16 bases sitting between them. The CDR3 runs 15 residues. Looked up from germline, CDR1 is MNHEY and CDR2 is SVGEGT. The CDR3 loop is CASSYDTGNRKTQYF. As DNA, the CDR3 is TGTGCCAGCAGTTACGACACGGGCAACCGGAAGACCCAGTACTTC.

The table lists this clonotype with a few counts. The gene calls are TRBV7-2 and TRBJ2-2; 12 bases fit TRBD1. V dropped 4 bases and J dropped 7; count of bases not matched to a gene: 7. This CDR3 is built from 16 residues. Germline lookup yields CDR1 SGHTA and CDR2 FQGNSA. In DNA form, the CDR3 reads TGTGCCAGCAGCTCATGGGACAGGGGGCAGGGCGGGGAGCTGTTTTTT. Protein product: CASSSWDRGQGGELFF.

This clonotype was seen more than once but under ten times. The chain recombines TRBV3-1 with TRBJ2-5, with D possibly matching TRBD2 (6 bases). CDR1 LGHDT and CDR2 YNNKEL come from the germline V gene (reference sequence). Trimming left V 4 bases short and J 0 bases short, with 18 bases between. The CDR3 is 17 residues long. CDR3 in amino acids: CASSPYLGGGHQETQYF. Written as DNA, the CDR3 is TGTGCCAGCAGCCCCTACCTGGGGGGAGGTCACCAAGAGACCCAGTACTTC.

The chain uses TRBV28 and TRBJ2-7; D is possibly TRBD2 (6 bases). Germline assignment: CDR1 MDHEN and CDR2 SYDVKM. The CDR3 extends over 14 amino acids. The V gene lost 7 bases and the J gene lost 4 bases, with 17 bases spanning the gap. The CDR3 DNA is TGTGCCAGCATCCTCGGAGGGGCTTCGTACGAGCAGTACTTC. As protein: CASILGGASYEQYF. Full variable domain (remainder filled in from reference TRBV28 and TRBJ2-7): DVKVTQSSRYLVKRTGEKVFLECVQDMDHENMFWYRQDPGLGLRLIYFSYDVKMKEKGDIPEGYSVSREKKERFSLILESASTNQTSMYLCASILGGASYEQYFGPGTRLTVT.

The rearrangement uses TRBV20-1 and TRBJ2-7, with unresolved D. The CDR3 has 13 residues. The germline CDR1 and CDR2 sequences are DFQATT and SNEGSKA (reference sequence). V shed 5 bases and J shed 5 bases, with 16 bases lying between them. DNA of the CDR3: TGCAGTGCTGGTGAGGTGGGAATTAACGAGCAGTACTTC. This sequence encodes CSAGEVGINEQYF.

This clonotype was counted many times. V usage is TRBV27 and J usage is TRBJ2-1; TRBD2 aligns across 9 bases. V was pared by 2 bases and J by 6 bases, with 5 bases of the junction left unmatched. CDR3 length: 15 residues. The V gene's germline CDR1 is MNHEY and CDR2 SMNVEV (reference sequence). The CDR3 DNA is TGTGCCAGCAGTTTAGCGGGGGGGCTTGGCAATGAGCAGTTCTTC. This translates into CASSLAGGLGNEQFF.

This clonotype has ten or more counts. This chain links TRBV12-3 or TRBV12-4 with TRBJ2-1, with 8 bases that match TRBD1. The V gene end was trimmed by 7 bases and the J gene end by 3 bases; junction bases not matched to a gene: 5. This CDR3 comprises 14 residues. The CDR3 nucleotides read TGTGCCAGCACCCTCGGACAGGGCTACAATGAGCAGTTCTTC. Protein: CASTLGQGYNEQFF.

This clonotype has at least ten counts. This chain connects TRBV18 to TRBJ2-7; no clear D gene. Germline V gene lookup returns CDR1 KGHSH and CDR2 LQKENI. The CDR3 spans 13 residues. The V gene lost 2 bases and the J gene lost 7 bases, with 12 bases spanning the gap. The CDR3, as DNA: TGTGCCAGCTCACCATCCCACCTGCGGGAGCAGTACTTC. Translated, it gives CASSPSHLREQYF.

As regards this clonotype: The CDR3 does not end in the conserved phenylalanine or tryptophan, so this is likely a read error. The limits of the CDR3 on the DNA are not certain, so only TCRdb's listed CDR3 is given. The chain combines TRBV28 with TRBJ1-2; the tabulated D call, TRBD1, remains unverified against the DNA. Ends included, the CDR3 has 9 residues. Per the germline V gene, CDR1 is MDHEN and CDR2 is SYDVKM. CDR3 protein: CASSFLDPG.

This clonotype occurred a few times. J is TRBJ1-4 and V is TRBV20-1; TRBD1 matches at 8 bases. Germline loops: CDR1 DFQATT, CDR2 SNEGSKA (reference sequence). The length of the CDR3 is 16 residues. Losses at the gene ends were 3 bases for V and 0 bases for J; bases not matched to a gene: 6. CDR3 coding DNA: TGCAGTGCTAGTACAGGGGGGAAGACAACTAATGAAAAACTGTTTTTT. Its protein is CSASTGGKTTNEKLFF.

In its sample, this clonotype was seen many times. The chain couples TRBV7-9 to TRBJ1-4; 8 nucleotides line up with TRBD1. CDR1 SEHNR and CDR2 FQNEAQ come from the germline V gene (reference sequence). V lost 4 bases and J lost 8; bases outside the gene matches: 6. The CDR3 spans 14 residues. The CDR3 DNA follows: TGTGCCAGCAGCTCCCAGGGGGCAGGGGAAAAACTGTTTTTT. This encodes CASSSQGAGEKLFF.

This clonotype was counted ten times or more. V gene TRBV6-2 or TRBV6-3 combines with J gene TRBJ2-5; either TRBD1 or TRBD2 may fit D (5 bases each). CDR3 length equals 16 residues. The ends were cut back, 0 bases at V and 0 bases at J, with 11 bases in the middle. Germline lookup yields CDR1 MNHEY and CDR2 SVGEGT. The DNA of the CDR3 is TGTGCCAGCAGTTACTCGGGACGATCCAACCAAGAGACCCAGTACTTC. Encoded protein: CASSYSGRSNQETQYF.

This clonotype has at least ten counts. The chain couples TRBV2 to TRBJ2-2; D gene ambiguous. This CDR3 is 12 amino acids long. Trimming took 7 bases from V and 5 from J, leaving 8 bases between them. Looked up from germline, CDR1 is SNHLY and CDR2 is FYNNEI. The CDR3 region has the DNA TGTGCCAGCACCCGGAGTACCGGGGAGCTGTTTTTT. Translating gives CASTRSTGELFF.

This clonotype showed up just a few times. This sequence joins TRBV15 and TRBJ1-4; TRBD1 is a possible D gene (5 bases). The V gene's germline CDR1 is LNHNV and CDR2 YYDKDF (reference sequence). Trimming cost V 1 base and J 0 bases, with 9 bases left between them. This CDR3 is 16 amino acids long. CDR3 loop: CATSRVVGATNEKLFF. In DNA form, the CDR3 reads TGTGCCACCAGCAGAGTGGTAGGGGCAACTAATGAAAAACTGTTTTTT.

This clonotype was seen repeatedly, ten times or more. The chain employs TRBV18 and TRBJ2-7, with no clear D. V gave up 0 bases and J gave up 7 bases, with 10 bases separating them. The CDR3 is 13 amino acids. The V gene's germline CDR1 is KGHSH and CDR2 LQKENI. The CDR3 spells CASSPPQVGEQYF. The CDR3 DNA follows: TGTGCCAGCTCACCACCGCAGGTAGGGGAGCAGTACTTC.

This clonotype was picked up a small number of times. CDR3 DNA: TGCGCCAGCAGTGAGTCGAAATCGTCAAAACTGTTTTTT. Its protein product is CASSESKSSKLFF. The rearrangement links TRBV10-2 to TRBJ1-4, with D unresolved. Between the trimmed V and J ends, which lost 0 bases and 10 bases, there was a span of 9 bases. Germline loops: CDR1 WSHSY, CDR2 SAAADI. The CDR3 totals 13 residues.